The 16 T cell receptor beta chains below all came from one sample that was sequenced in a study of cytomegalovirus exposure and HLA in healthy donors. The protocol was immunoSEQ multiplex PCR, while the TCRdb copy is restricted to in-frame clones and leaves out a portion. The sample lists some 140,000 clones, around 90% occurring once. The sequenced material came from PBMCs. The receptor source for this set is a woman aged 30 to 39 in good health and CMV-seropositive.

The chain uses TRBV29-1 and TRBJ1-2; unclear D gene. This CDR3 region has 10 residues. CDR1 and CDR2 from the germline V gene are SQVTM and ANQGSEA. Trimming removed 6 bases from V and 7 bases from J, with 9 bases in between. The CDR3 DNA reads as TGCAGCGTCCCGGGTGGTGGCTACACCTTC. It translates to CSVPGGGYTF.

The rearrangement joins TRBV14 to TRBJ2-1, with 16 nucleotides matching TRBD2. Trimming took 0 bases from V and 7 from J; bases not matched to a gene: 6. The CDR3 contains 18 residues. Germline lookup yields CDR1 SGHDN and CDR2 FVKESK. CDR3 protein: CASSQDGTSGRAWNEQFF. DNA of the CDR3: TGTGCCAGCAGCCAAGACGGGACTAGCGGGAGGGCATGGAATGAGCAGTTCTTC.

V usage is TRBV11-2 and J usage is TRBJ2-7; D unresolved. V was trimmed by 4 bases and J by 3 bases, leaving 4 bases between them. The germline V gene has CDR1 SGHAT and CDR2 FQNNGV. The CDR3 has 11 residues. This CDR3 reads CASSSRYEQYF. The CDR3 DNA is TGTGCCAGCAGCTCCCGCTACGAGCAGTACTTC.

Turning to this clone: The sample holds other DNA sequences that translate to the same CDR3. The chain couples TRBV7-9 to TRBJ2-3; D is possibly TRBD2 (6 bases). V lost 5 bases, J lost 0 bases, and 6 bases lay in between. The CDR3 is made up of 13 amino acids. Germline V CDR1 and CDR2: SEHNR, FQNEAQ (reference sequence). In nucleotides, the CDR3 is TGTGCCAGCAGCGGAGGGAGCACAGATACGCAGTATTTT. Translated: CASSGGSTDTQYF.

J is TRBJ2-7 and V is TRBV2; D perhaps matches TRBD1 (6 bases). Germline CDR1 is SNHLY and CDR2 is FYNNEI. The CDR3 length is 13 residues. Trimming removed 11 bases at V and 3 bases at J, with 17 bases between. CDR3 loop: CAGRQDGIYEQYF. CDR3 in DNA: TGTGCCGGAAGACAGGATGGGATCTACGAGCAGTACTTC.

The CDR3 here is CASSLRVQDRDEQYF. CDR3 in DNA: TGTGCCAGCAGCTTAAGGGTTCAGGACAGGGACGAGCAGTACTTC. This rearrangement joins TRBV7-8 to TRBJ2-7; 8 positions agree with TRBD1. The ends lost 2 bases at V and 5 bases at J; junction bases unmatched: 8. This CDR3 region has 15 residues. Germline loops: CDR1 SGHVS, CDR2 FQNEAQ.

This chain links TRBV2 with TRBJ2-7; D possibly corresponds to TRBD2 (5 bases). The CDR3 is 16 residues long. V was shortened by 2 bases and J by 3 bases, with 17 bases between the two germline ends. Germline-derived CDR1 and CDR2 are SNHLY and FYNNEI. CDR3 sequence reads: CASSELRAEVNYEQYF. The CDR3 bases are TGTGCCAGCAGTGAACTGCGGGCGGAGGTGAACTACGAGCAGTACTTC.

In this sample, this clone turned up once. The chain recombines TRBV5-1 with TRBJ2-5; 8 nucleotides align to TRBD2. The CDR3 loop spans 14 amino acids. Looked up from germline, CDR1 is SGHRS and CDR2 is YFSETQ. V was clipped by 0 bases and J by 7 bases; unmatched bases: 5. In DNA form, the CDR3 reads TGCGCCAGCAGCTTGGGGACTAGCCCTGGGACCCAGTACTTC. Residues: CASSLGTSPGTQYF.

The genes are TRBV7-8 and TRBJ2-7; D possibly corresponds to TRBD1 (6 bases). V lost 1 base, J lost 5 bases, and 12 bases lay in between. The CDR3 extends over 14 amino acids. Germline V gene lookup returns CDR1 SGHVS and CDR2 FQNEAQ. The DNA for the CDR3 is TGTGCCAGCAGCTTAGGAACAGGGTCTGACGAGCAGTACTTC. Protein product: CASSLGTGSDEQYF.

The rearrangement joins TRBV9 to TRBJ2-7; 8 bases are a match to TRBD1. The germline V gene has CDR1 SGDLS and CDR2 YYNGEE. The CDR3 length is 16 residues. With 0 bases clipped from V and 6 bases from J, the junction kept 11 bases outside the gene matches. The CDR3: CASSVGMGTGFFEQYF. In DNA, the CDR3 is TGTGCCAGCAGCGTAGGTATGGGGACAGGTTTCTTCGAGCAGTACTTC.

The rearrangement links TRBV2 to TRBJ1-5; tentative D call: TRBD1 (6 bases). V was trimmed by 9 bases and J by 4 bases, leaving 16 bases between them. The CDR3 covers 14 residues. Germline V gene sequence: CDR1 SNHLY, CDR2 FYNNEI. CDR3 in amino acids: CASQRTALNQPQHF. In nucleotides, the CDR3 is TGTGCCAGTCAAAGGACAGCACTAAATCAGCCCCAGCATTTT.

The rearrangement joins TRBV5-1 to TRBJ2-3; D is unclear. Germline lookup yields CDR1 SGHRS and CDR2 YFSETQ. Deletions cut 2 bases from V and 0 bases from J, with 10 bases between. CDR3 length: 15 amino acids. The CDR3 loop reads CASSLTSSSTDTQYF. The CDR3 DNA sequence: TGCGCCAGCAGCTTAACTTCATCTAGCACAGATACGCAGTATTTT.

J is TRBJ1-2 and V is TRBV5-5; TRBD1 agrees at 8 bases. The V gene's germline CDR1 is SGHKS and CDR2 YYEKEE (reference sequence). The CDR3 consists of 13 residues. Trimming removed 3 bases from V and 5 bases from J; junction bases left unmatched: 3. The CDR3 reads CASSSQGAYGYTF. The CDR3 DNA follows: TGTGCCAGCAGCTCTCAGGGGGCATATGGCTACACCTTC.

This clone has just one count. The V call is TRBV7-3, the J call TRBJ2-1, with TRBD2 matching 7 bases. Unmatched junction bases numbered 11, after V lost 2 bases and J lost 4 bases. The CDR3 runs 17 residues. Germline CDR1 and CDR2: SGHTA and FQGTGA. The CDR3 sequence is CASSLSPRRELYNEQFF. CDR3 DNA sequence: TGTGCCAGCAGCTTATCTCCTCGGCGGGAGTTATACAATGAGCAGTTCTTC. Full variable domain (outside the CDR3, taken from reference TRBV7-3 and TRBJ2-1): GAGVSQTPSNKVTEKGKYVELRCDPISGHTALYWYRQSLGQGPEFLIYFQGTGAADDSGLPNDRFFAVRPEGSVSTLKIQRTERGDSAVYLCASSLSPRRELYNEQFFGPGTRLTVL.

This clone has a handful of counts. The genes are TRBV5-5 and TRBJ2-3; D gene unclear. V lost 0 bases and J 7 bases, leaving 3 bases between the germline ends. The germline CDR1 and CDR2 sequences are SGHKS and YYEKEE (reference sequence). The CDR3 is 11 residues long. Written as DNA, the CDR3 is TGTGCCAGCAGCTTGGCCTATACGCAGTATTTT. Its translation is CASSLAYTQYF.

The gene calls are TRBV5-8 and TRBJ2-6; the match to TRBD2 covers 7 bases. The CDR3 runs to 15 residues. Looked up from germline, CDR1 is SGHTS and CDR2 is YDEGEE. With V trimmed by 9 bases and J by 2 bases, 8 bases remained unmatched. This chain's CDR3 is CATSGRATGANVLTF. The CDR3 nucleotides are TGTGCCACATCAGGGAGGGCCACTGGGGCCAACGTCCTGACTTTC.